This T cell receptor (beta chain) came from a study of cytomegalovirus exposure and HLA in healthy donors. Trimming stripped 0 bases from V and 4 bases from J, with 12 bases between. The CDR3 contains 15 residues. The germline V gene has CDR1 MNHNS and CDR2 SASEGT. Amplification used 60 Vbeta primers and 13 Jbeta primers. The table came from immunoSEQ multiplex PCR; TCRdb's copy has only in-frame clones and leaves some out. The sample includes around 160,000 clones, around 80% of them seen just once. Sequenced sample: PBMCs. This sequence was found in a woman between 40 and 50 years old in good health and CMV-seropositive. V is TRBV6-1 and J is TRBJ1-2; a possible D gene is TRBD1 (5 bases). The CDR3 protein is CASSEAPGSGYGYTF. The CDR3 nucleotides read TGTGCCAGCAGTGAAGCCCCAGGGTCGGGCTATGGCTACACCTTC.